This T cell receptor beta chain is from a study of cytomegalovirus exposure and HLA in healthy donors. PCR involved 60 Vbeta and 13 Jbeta primers. TCRdb keeps only in-frame clones here, not all; method: immunoSEQ multiplex PCR. This table holds approximately 110,000 clones, roughly 78% found once. The CDR3 loop spans 15 amino acids. Germline V gene data show CDR1 as SGHTA and CDR2 as FQGNSA. V lost 5 bases to trimming and J lost 7 bases; unmatched junction nucleotides: 9. The gene calls are TRBV7-2 and TRBJ1-4; TRBD1 matches 8 bases. This clonotype originated in a woman aged 40 to 49 in good health and CMV-seronegative. Specimen: PBMCs. This chain's CDR3 is CASSSGQGGGEKLFF. CDR3 sequence (DNA): TGTGCCAGCAGCAGTGGACAGGGCGGTGGTGAAAAACTGTTTTTT.